The present T cell receptor beta chain was sequenced within a study of blood T cells in healthy people across ages (dated by TCRdb to the mid-2010s). The study in broad terms: In model experiments, template switching captured about one uniquely barcoded TCR beta cDNA molecule for every two T cells. The donors were split into four age groups: young (average 16 years), middle-aged (over 35), aged (more than 60) and long-lived (approximately 80). For two donors (one aged 18 to 29 and one aged 80 or older), the study analyzed two additional independent replicas of 1 million unique cDNA reads from the same blood draw. To avoid experimental bias, donors of different ages were spread randomly across the sequencing lanes. The study measured age-related changes in TCR beta repertoire diversity using deep sequencing normalized with unique cDNA molecular identifiers.

Libraries were constructed by 5' RACE. Sequencing was carried out with an Illumina HiSeq 2500. A second roughly 7 to 11 cycle PCR used a sample-barcoded 5' primer and a J-beta primer mix. A template-switch 5' adaptor carrying 12 random nucleotides introduced a unique molecular identifier onto each TCR beta cDNA molecule. Each sample yielded at least 2.5 million CDR3-containing paired-end reads. All of the RNA was converted into first-strand cDNA using the Mint cDNA synthesis kit, with a TRBC-specific oligonucleotide serving as the primer. All cDNA was treated with uracil-DNA glycosylase and then went through a first 18-cycle PCR with the universal primers M1SS and BC2_uni_R. On the study's bioinformatics: Normalization of each sample was performed by random selection of 1 million high-quality reads, each carrying a distinct molecular identifier. Instead of being binned into consensus sequences, reads that shared molecular identifiers were thrown out. CDR3 identification, clonotype clustering and error correction used MiTCR with a Q25 quality threshold and the strictest error-elimination algorithm. Lower-bound total TCR beta diversity was estimated with a nonparametric unseen species model using Euler transformation. TCRdb reprocessed the public reads (quality trimming at Q25 with fastp, clone calling with MiXCR) and kept in-frame beta chains. Rows with one shared CDR3 protein collapse into an entry with the most common genes and DNA. TCRdb, not the original authors, processed these V and J calls. This sample lists 800,000 or so distinct CDR3 sequences; about 62% were detected once. About 27% of the sample is taken by the ten largest.

Summary of the overall study and its limitations: Because profiling used bulk unsorted PBMCs, naive and antigen-experienced compartments could not be compared conclusively. A strong correlation was found between observed TCR beta diversity and the percentage of naive T cells measured by flow cytometry. As age increased, observed TCR beta diversity per million T cells dropped in a roughly linear way, and a significant reduction was already evident by age 40. Donor CMV infection status was unknown, potentially confounding age-related changes in expanded clonotypes. The long-lived group showed more naive CD4+ T cells, fewer expanded clones and increased TCR diversity than the aged group, suggesting age selection. Estimates of total diversity based on one million sequenced T cells were regarded as lower bounds and as underestimates.

V and J are trimmed by 5 bases and 6 bases, and the gene matches miss 9 bases of the junction. Sequences SGHVS (CDR1) and FNYEAQ (CDR2) are obtained from the germline V gene. Taken from cysteine to phenylalanine, the CDR3 has 14 residues. Here the CDR3 DNA is all that survives: 42 bases in frame from base 1. Donors were a few dozen systemically healthy Caucasian individuals from Russia aged about 6 to 100 years. Each donor gave roughly 11 milliliters of peripheral blood, drawn into EDTA-treated Vacutainer tubes. Ficoll-Paque density-gradient centrifugation was used to isolate PBMCs, with at least 7 million per sample. Trizol reagent was used to extract total RNA from the PBMCs, yielding at least 6 micrograms per sample. For every donor, an aliquot of PBMCs went through flow cytometry to measure the percentages of naive CD45RAhigh/CD27high T cells. A remark on this clonotype: Its antigen specificity is not known. No clone much larger than this one lies a single base away; base qualities are absent.

The chain uses TRBV7-6 and TRBJ2-7; 8 central bases correspond to TRBD2. This clonotype was sampled from a man younger than 45 in good health. The sample taken for sequencing was blood. The DNA sequence is as follows: TGTGCCAGCAGCCCTATCCGGGGGGGCGGCGAGCAGTACTTC. The encoded protein is CASSPIRGGGEQYF. This CDR3, with the reference TRBV7-6 and TRBJ2-7 proteins standing in past its ends, gives the full variable domain GAGVSQSPRYKVTKRGQDVALRCDPISGHVSLYWYRQALGQGPEFLTYFNYEAQQDKSGLPNDRFSAERPEGSISTLTIQRTEQRDSAMYRCASSPIRGGGEQYFGPGTRLTVT.